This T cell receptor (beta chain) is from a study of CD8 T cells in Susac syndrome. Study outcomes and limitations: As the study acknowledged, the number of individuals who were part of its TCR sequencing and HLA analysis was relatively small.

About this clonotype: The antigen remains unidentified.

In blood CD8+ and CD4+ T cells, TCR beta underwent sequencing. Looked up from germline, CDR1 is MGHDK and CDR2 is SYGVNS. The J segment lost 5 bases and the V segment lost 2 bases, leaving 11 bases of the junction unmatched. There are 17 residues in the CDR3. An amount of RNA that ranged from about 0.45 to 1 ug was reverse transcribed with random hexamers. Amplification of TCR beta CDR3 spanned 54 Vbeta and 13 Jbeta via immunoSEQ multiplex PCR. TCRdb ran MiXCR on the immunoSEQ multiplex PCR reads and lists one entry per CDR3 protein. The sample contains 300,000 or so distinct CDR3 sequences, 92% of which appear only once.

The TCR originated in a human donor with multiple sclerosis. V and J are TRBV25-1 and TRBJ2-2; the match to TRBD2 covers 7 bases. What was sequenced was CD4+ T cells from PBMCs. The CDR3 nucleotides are TGTGCCAGCAGTGAAATAGGTGGGAGGGAAAGTACCGGGGAGCTGTTTTTT. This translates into CASSEIGGRESTGELFF.